In its sample, the clone carrying this TCR beta chain was seen a few times. TCRdb re-analysed the 5' RACE reads in MiXCR, keeping a single row per CDR3 protein. The table has about 240,000 distinct CDR3 sequences, 7.5% seen once. The sample belongs to a study of identical twins. Trimming at V came to 6 bases and at J to 5 bases, leaving 16 bases not matched to a gene. This CDR3 has 16 residues. CDR1 SEHNR and CDR2 FQNEAQ come from the germline V gene (reference sequence). Separately, the same data were catalogued under a study of yellow fever vaccine responses in identical twins.

The sequenced material came from CD8+ T cells sorted from blood. V usage is TRBV7-9 and J usage is TRBJ2-7; 7 bases fit TRBD1. This clonotype was sampled from a woman aged 18-29 years in good health. The CDR3 DNA sequence: TGTGCCAGCAGTTCACCAGCCAACAGGGGTGGTAACGAGCAGTACTTC. Encoded protein: CASSSPANRGGNEQYF.